The clone carrying this TCR beta chain has only a few counts. In the original workflow: Amplification with reference gene primers provided the estimates of nucleated cell counts. Clones were read by immunoSEQ multiplex PCR, and TCRdb kept only the in-frame ones, dropping some. For V, J and clone size, that table is used; D and trimming come from the DNA. The data contain around 170,000 clones, about 74% of them singletons. Per germline, CDR1 KGHDR and CDR2 SFDVKD. The CDR3 sequence is 14 residues long. V was cut by 4 bases and J by 7 bases, with 13 bases left in between. This sample stems from a study of blood T cell repertoires in COVID-19. Study-level background: Samples of COVID-19 (acute and convalescent) were obtained from the United States, Italy and Spain. The cDNA or gDNA used as material had been derived from T cells, B-cell-depleted T cells, or PBMCs.

The source is a woman older than 75 with acute or convalescent COVID-19. Source material: peripheral blood. The V and J genes are TRBV24-1 and TRBJ1-5, with D possibly matching TRBD1 (6 bases). The CDR3 loop reads CATSEKTGFQPQHF. CDR3 nucleotide sequence: TGTGCCACCAGTGAGAAAACAGGGTTCCAGCCCCAGCATTTT.